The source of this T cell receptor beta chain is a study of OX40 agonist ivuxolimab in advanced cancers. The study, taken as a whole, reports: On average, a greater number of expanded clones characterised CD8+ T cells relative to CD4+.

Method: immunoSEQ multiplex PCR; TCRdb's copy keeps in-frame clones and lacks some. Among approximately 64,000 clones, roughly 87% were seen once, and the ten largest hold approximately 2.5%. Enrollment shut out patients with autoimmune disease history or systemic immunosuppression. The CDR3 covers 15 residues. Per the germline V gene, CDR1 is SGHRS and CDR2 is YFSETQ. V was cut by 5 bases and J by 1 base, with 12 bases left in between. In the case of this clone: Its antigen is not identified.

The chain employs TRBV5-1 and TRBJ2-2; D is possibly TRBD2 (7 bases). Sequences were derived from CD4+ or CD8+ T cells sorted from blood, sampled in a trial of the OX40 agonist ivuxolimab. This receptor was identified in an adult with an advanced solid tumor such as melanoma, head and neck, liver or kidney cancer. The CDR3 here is CASSRGAVNTGELFF. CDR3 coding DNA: TGCGCCAGCAGTCGGGGGGCGGTGAACACCGGGGAGCTGTTTTTT.